This TCR beta chain was documented in a study of blood T cell repertoires in COVID-19. About the research overall: Collection of acute and convalescent COVID-19 samples took place in the United States, Italy and Spain. From T cells, B-cell-depleted T cells, or PBMCs came the material, which was cDNA or gDNA.

This CDR3 contains 15 residues. Between the trimmed V and J ends, which lost 0 bases and 9 bases, there was a span of 15 bases. Germline V CDR1 and CDR2: LGHNA, YSLEER. Per the original methods: Nucleated cell counts were estimated from reference gene primer amplification. Some clones are missing from TCRdb's copy, which holds only in-frame ones; the method was immunoSEQ multiplex PCR. V and J calls plus clone size are reproduced from that table; the DNA served to infer D and trimming. The data contain some 160,000 clones, about 88% of them singletons. Sequencing was performed on peripheral blood. The gene calls are TRBV4-3 and TRBJ2-1; possible D gene TRBD1, 6 bases. The TCR comes from a man aged 50 or older who had recovered from COVID-19. The CDR3 DNA reads TGCGCCAGCAGCCAAGATTACTGGGAAGGGGGTGAGCAGTTCTTC. Its protein is CASSQDYWEGGEQFF.